The 21 T cell receptor beta chains listed next were all sequenced from one sample in a study of response to subunit inactivated influenza vaccine. Using its own MiXCR run on the RT-PCR reads, TCRdb lists one record per CDR3 protein. The sample carries about 500,000 distinct CDR3 sequences, more than 15% recorded once. The starting material was CD4+ T cells sorted from PBMCs, obtained around 25 months after vaccination. These receptors all stem from a man in his fifties or sixties who received an inactivated influenza vaccine.

This clonotype has at least ten counts. The chain employs TRBV6-2 or TRBV6-3 and TRBJ2-2; the match to TRBD2 covers 8 bases. CDR1 is MNHEY and CDR2 is SVGEGT in the germline V gene. The CDR3 is 15 amino acids. With V trimmed by 8 bases and J by 6 bases, 11 bases remained unmatched. The CDR3 loop reads CASRPGLVRPGELFF. CDR3 DNA: TGTGCCAGCCGGCCGGGACTAGTCCGGCCCGGGGAGCTGTTTTTT.

The chain combines TRBV30 with TRBJ1-6, with a possible D match to TRBD1 (5 bases). This CDR3 is built from 14 residues. With 8 bases removed from V and 4 bases from J, the gap between germline ends came to 15 bases. Germline V gene data show CDR1 as GTSNPN and CDR2 as SVGIG (reference sequence). The CDR3 protein is CAHMRGGYNSPLHF. The CDR3 bases are TGTGCCCATATGCGGGGGGGTTATAATTCACCCCTCCACTTT.

This clonotype came up many times. The genes are TRBV10-3 and TRBJ2-1, with 11 bases matching TRBD2. CDR1 and CDR2 from the germline V gene are ENHRY and SYGVKD. The CDR3 runs 18 residues. The trim removed 2 bases at V and 4 bases at J, leaving 10 bases unmatched. The CDR3 DNA is TGTGCCATCAGTGAGGCTGGGCCGGGACTAGCGGAATACAATGAGCAGTTCTTC. It yields the protein CAISEAGPGLAEYNEQFF.

The chain recombines TRBV5-6 with TRBJ2-4; perhaps TRBD1 as D (6 bases). V was pared by 2 bases and J by 6 bases, with 12 bases between. Germline CDR1 and CDR2: SGHDT and YYEEEE. CDR3 length: 14 residues. CDR3 in DNA: TGTGCCAGCAGCTTACAACAGGGCAGAAACATTCAGTACTTC. Its translation is CASSLQQGRNIQYF.

This clonotype showed up just once. The final CDR3 position lacks the conserved phenylalanine or tryptophan, pointing to a likely read error. The rearrangement links TRBV20-1 to TRBJ2-7; D gene unclear. The CDR3 has 12 amino acids. V was clipped by 6 bases and J by 4 bases, with 13 bases between them. The germline V gene encodes CDR1 DFQATT and CDR2 SNEGSKA (reference sequence). CDR3 region: CSATPDLYEQYL. DNA for the CDR3: TGCAGTGCCACCCCGGACCTTTACGAGCAGTACCTC.

The table lists this clonotype with many counts. CDR3 DNA sequence: TGTGCCAGCAGTGCTTACAGGGCGCTGTTCGATACGCAGTATTTT. Amino acids: CASSAYRALFDTQYF. The chain has TRBV6-2 or TRBV6-3 and TRBJ2-3, with D possibly matching TRBD1 (6 bases). Germline V lookup: CDR1 MNHEY, CDR2 SVGEGT. V lost 5 bases, J lost 6 bases, and 18 bases lay in between. This CDR3 is built from 15 residues.

The chain carries TRBV27 and TRBJ2-3; the match to TRBD1 covers 9 bases. CDR3 length: 16 amino acids. The V and J ends lost 6 bases and 4 bases, in that order; junction bases with no gene match: 11. Germline-derived CDR1 and CDR2 are MNHEY and SMNVEV (reference sequence). CDR3 loop: CASSPGRDRASDTQYF. The CDR3 region has the DNA TGTGCCAGCAGCCCAGGGAGGGACAGGGCATCAGATACGCAGTATTTT.

This chain uses TRBV6-5 with TRBJ2-3; a possible D gene is TRBD2 (5 bases). There are 16 residues in the CDR3. Trimming left V 0 bases short and J 0 bases short, with 10 bases between. From germline, CDR1 is MNHEY and CDR2 SVGAGI. This chain's CDR3 is CASSYSGSESTDTQYF. DNA of the CDR3: TGTGCCAGCAGTTACTCAGGGAGCGAGAGCACAGATACGCAGTATTTT.

This chain connects TRBV12-3 or TRBV12-4 to TRBJ1-1; TRBD1 aligns across 7 bases. This CDR3 contains 14 residues. V shed 1 base and J 4 bases; nucleotides not matched to a gene: 3. CDR3 sequence (DNA): TGTGCCAGCAGTTTAGATGCAGGGGGCACTGAAGCTTTCTTT. This translates into CASSLDAGGTEAFF.

This clonotype was counted only a few times. The chain joins TRBV10-3 to TRBJ1-6; 11 bases fit TRBD1. The CDR3 is 13 residues long. Germline values: CDR1 ENHRY, CDR2 SYGVKD. V dropped 10 bases and J dropped 7; count of bases not matched to a gene: 3. CDR3 DNA: TGTGCCACGGGACAGGGGGAAAATTCACCCCTCCACTTT. Translating gives CATGQGENSPLHF.

This clonotype was seen a few times. The V gene is TRBV29-1, the J gene TRBJ1-2; D unclear. V lost 2 bases, J lost 8 bases, and 12 bases lay in between. The CDR3 is 12 amino acids. Germline V gene sequence: CDR1 SQVTM, CDR2 ANQGSEA. CDR3 sequence reads: CSVESTVNGYTF. The CDR3 DNA is TGCAGCGTTGAAAGCACAGTAAACGGCTACACCTTC. The complete variable domain, with remaining parts taken from reference TRBV29-1 and TRBJ1-2, reads SAVISQKPSRDICQRGTSLTIQCQVDSQVTMMFWYRQQPGQSLTLIATANQGSEATYESGFVIDKFPISRPNLTFSTLTVSNMSPEDSSIYLCSVESTVNGYTFGSGTRLTVV.

The chain has TRBV10-3 and TRBJ2-1, with 9 nucleotides matching TRBD1. CDR1 is ENHRY and CDR2 is SYGVKD in the germline V gene. Germline trimming cut 4 bases from V and 8 bases from J; bases unmatched to any gene: 6. The CDR3 runs 14 residues. CDR3 protein: CAISGGTGSDEQFF. As DNA, the CDR3 is TGTGCCATCAGTGGAGGGACAGGGTCGGATGAGCAGTTCTTC.

The V gene is TRBV6-1, the J gene TRBJ2-3, with a tentative D call TRBD2 (5 bases). The germline gives CDR1 MNHNS, CDR2 SASEGT. This CDR3 is built from 14 residues. Trimming stripped 2 bases from V and 2 bases from J, with 8 bases between. DNA of the CDR3: TGTGCCAGCAGTGAATTCGGGAACACAGATACGCAGTATTTT. This codes for CASSEFGNTDTQYF.

This rearrangement joins TRBV9 to TRBJ2-3; 12 bases line up with TRBD2. The CDR3 totals 15 residues. V was pared by 3 bases and J by 6 bases, with 5 bases of the junction left unmatched. The germline V gene encodes CDR1 SGDLS and CDR2 YYNGEE. The CDR3 sequence is CASSEKTSGSDTQYF. The DNA of the CDR3 is TGTGCCAGCAGCGAAAAGACTAGCGGGAGCGATACGCAGTATTTT.

The genes are TRBV7-9 and TRBJ2-7; perhaps D is TRBD1 or TRBD2 (5 bases each). Per the germline V gene, CDR1 is SEHNR and CDR2 is FQNEAQ (reference sequence). The CDR3 spans 13 residues. V gave up 4 bases and J gave up 4 bases, with 11 bases separating them. In DNA, the CDR3 is TGTGCCAGCAGCTCGGGACCACAGTACGAGCAGTACTTC. Translation: CASSSGPQYEQYF.

This clonotype was counted only a few times. V gene TRBV7-2 combines with J gene TRBJ2-7; 9 bases are shared with TRBD2. Germline CDR1 and CDR2: SGHTA and FQGNSA. The CDR3 totals 14 residues. Trimming cost V 5 bases and J 6 bases; bases outside gene matches: 8. The CDR3 is CASSPRSGGIEQYF. CDR3 in DNA: TGTGCCAGCAGCCCACGGAGCGGGGGGATCGAGCAGTACTTC.

This clonotype was recorded a few times. The chain has TRBV20-1 and TRBJ2-3; TRBD1 matches 10 bases. Germline CDR1 is DFQATT and CDR2 is SNEGSKA (reference sequence). This CDR3 has 16 residues. Trimming removed 2 bases from V and 1 base from J; junction bases left unmatched: 6. The CDR3 here is CSARPTGGWGTDTQYF. The CDR3 DNA reads TGCAGTGCTAGACCGACAGGGGGCTGGGGCACAGATACGCAGTATTTT.

The CDR3 reads CSVNRDQETQYF. CDR3 coding DNA: TGCAGCGTTAACCGGGATCAAGAGACCCAGTACTTC. The chain combines TRBV29-1 with TRBJ2-5, with a weak D call TRBD2 (5 bases). The CDR3 length is 12 residues. Germline CDR1 reads SQVTM; CDR2 reads ANQGSEA. The V end lost 5 bases, the J end lost 2 bases, and 9 bases lay between the germline ends.

The J gene is TRBJ2-1, the V gene TRBV27, with D unresolved. Trimming cost V 2 bases and J 7 bases, with 9 bases left between them. The germline V gene has CDR1 MNHEY and CDR2 SMNVEV (reference sequence). The CDR3 covers 13 residues. The CDR3 reads CASSLTKRNEQFF. The CDR3 coding sequence is TGTGCCAGCAGTTTAACAAAGCGAAATGAGCAGTTCTTC.

The chain combines TRBV7-6 with TRBJ2-3; D is uncertain. V lost 2 bases, J lost 0 bases, and 9 bases lay in between. Germline-derived CDR1 and CDR2 are SGHVS and FNYEAQ. The CDR3 has 15 amino acids. The CDR3 DNA sequence: TGTGCCAGCAGCTTAAACAGCCTCAGCACAGATACGCAGTATTTT. Protein product: CASSLNSLSTDTQYF.

This chain links TRBV3-1 with TRBJ2-5; 10 bases line up with TRBD2. Germline CDR1 reads LGHDT; CDR2 reads YNNKEL (reference sequence). CDR3 length equals 18 residues. Losses at the gene ends were 1 base for V and 5 bases for J; bases not matched to a gene: 13. This CDR3 is CASSQVLLSGGATETQYF. The CDR3 region has the DNA TGTGCCAGCAGCCAAGTCCTCCTAAGCGGGGGGGCCACGGAGACCCAGTACTTC.